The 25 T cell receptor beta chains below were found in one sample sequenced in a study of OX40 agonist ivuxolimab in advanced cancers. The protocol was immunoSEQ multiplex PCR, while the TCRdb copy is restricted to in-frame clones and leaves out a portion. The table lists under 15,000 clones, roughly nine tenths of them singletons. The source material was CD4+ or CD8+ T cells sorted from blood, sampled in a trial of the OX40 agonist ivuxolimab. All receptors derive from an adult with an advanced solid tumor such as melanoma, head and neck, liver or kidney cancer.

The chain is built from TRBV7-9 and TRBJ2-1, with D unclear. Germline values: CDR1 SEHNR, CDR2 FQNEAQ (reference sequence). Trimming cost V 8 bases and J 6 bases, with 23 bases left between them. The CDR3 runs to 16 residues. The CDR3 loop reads CASLPAVGARFNEQFF. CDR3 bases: TGTGCCAGCCTCCCCGCGGTGGGCGCACGATTCAATGAGCAGTTCTTC.

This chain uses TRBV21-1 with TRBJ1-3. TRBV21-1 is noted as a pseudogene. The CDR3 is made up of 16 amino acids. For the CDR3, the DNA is TGTGCCAGCAGCAAAGCGCCGGGACGCTCTGGAAACACCATATATTTT. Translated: CASSKAPGRSGNTIYF.

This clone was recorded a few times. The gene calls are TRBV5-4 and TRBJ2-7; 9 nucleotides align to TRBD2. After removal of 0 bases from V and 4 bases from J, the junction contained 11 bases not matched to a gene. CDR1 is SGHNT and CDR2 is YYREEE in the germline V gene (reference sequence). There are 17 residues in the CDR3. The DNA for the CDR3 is TGTGCCAGCAGCTTGGAGGGGCGTAGCGGGGGTGGATACGAGCAGTACTTC. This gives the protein CASSLEGRSGGGYEQYF.

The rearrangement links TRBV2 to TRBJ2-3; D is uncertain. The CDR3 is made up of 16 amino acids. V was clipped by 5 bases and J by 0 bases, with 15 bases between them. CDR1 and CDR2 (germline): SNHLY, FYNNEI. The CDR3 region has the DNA TGTGCCAGCAGTCCCCTTGACGCAAGCAGCACAGATACGCAGTATTTT. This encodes CASSPLDASSTDTQYF.

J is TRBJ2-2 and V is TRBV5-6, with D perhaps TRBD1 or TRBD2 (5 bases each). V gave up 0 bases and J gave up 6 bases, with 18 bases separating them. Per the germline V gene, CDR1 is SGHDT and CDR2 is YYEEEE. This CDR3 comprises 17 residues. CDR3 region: CASSLGGTLAGSGELFF. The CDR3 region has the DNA TGTGCCAGCAGCTTGGGAGGGACCCTTGCTGGGTCCGGGGAGCTGTTTTTT.

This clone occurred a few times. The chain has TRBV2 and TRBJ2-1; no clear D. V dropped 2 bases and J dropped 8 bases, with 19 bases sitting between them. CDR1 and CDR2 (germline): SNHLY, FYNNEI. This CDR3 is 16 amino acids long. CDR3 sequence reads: CASSERGPNDVYEQFF. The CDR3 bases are TGTGCCAGCAGTGAAAGAGGCCCGAACGACGTATATGAGCAGTTCTTC.

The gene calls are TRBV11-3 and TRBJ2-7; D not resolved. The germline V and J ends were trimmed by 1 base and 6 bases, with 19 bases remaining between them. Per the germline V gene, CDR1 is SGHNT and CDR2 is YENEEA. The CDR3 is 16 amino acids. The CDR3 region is CASSLALGKGLREQYF. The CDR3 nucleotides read TGTGCCAGCAGCTTAGCGCTGGGGAAAGGGCTACGCGAGCAGTACTTC.

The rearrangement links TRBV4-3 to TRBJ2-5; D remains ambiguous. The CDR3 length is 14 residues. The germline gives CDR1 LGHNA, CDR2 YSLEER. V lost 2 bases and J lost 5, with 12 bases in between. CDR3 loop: CASSQSRWSETQYF. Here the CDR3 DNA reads TGCGCCAGCAGCCAAAGCAGGTGGTCCGAGACCCAGTACTTC.

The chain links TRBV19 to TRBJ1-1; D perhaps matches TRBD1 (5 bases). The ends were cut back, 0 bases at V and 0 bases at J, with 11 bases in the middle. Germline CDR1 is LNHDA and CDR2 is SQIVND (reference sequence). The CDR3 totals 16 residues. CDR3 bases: TGTGCCAGTAGTATAGATCCGGAGGGGATGAACACTGAAGCTTTCTTT. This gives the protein CASSIDPEGMNTEAFF.

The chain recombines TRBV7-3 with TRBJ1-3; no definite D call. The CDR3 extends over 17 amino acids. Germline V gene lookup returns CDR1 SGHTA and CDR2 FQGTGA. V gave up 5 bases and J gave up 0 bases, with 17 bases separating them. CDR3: CASSPRARNYSGNTIYF. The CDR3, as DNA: TGTGCCAGCAGCCCCCGGGCGAGGAACTACTCTGGAAACACCATATATTTT.

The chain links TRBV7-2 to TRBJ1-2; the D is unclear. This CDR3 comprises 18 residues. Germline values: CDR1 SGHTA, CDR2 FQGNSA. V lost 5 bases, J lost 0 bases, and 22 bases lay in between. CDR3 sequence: CASSIGHRLTFPNYGYTF. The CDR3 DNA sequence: TGTGCCAGCAGCATCGGCCACCGACTAACCTTCCCTAACTATGGCTACACCTTC.

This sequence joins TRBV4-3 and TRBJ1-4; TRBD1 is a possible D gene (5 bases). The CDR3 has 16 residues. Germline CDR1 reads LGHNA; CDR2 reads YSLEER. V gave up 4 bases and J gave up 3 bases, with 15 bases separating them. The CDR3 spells CASSLQMAGPNEKLFF. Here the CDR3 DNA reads TGCGCCAGCAGCCTCCAAATGGCAGGGCCTAATGAAAAACTGTTTTTT.

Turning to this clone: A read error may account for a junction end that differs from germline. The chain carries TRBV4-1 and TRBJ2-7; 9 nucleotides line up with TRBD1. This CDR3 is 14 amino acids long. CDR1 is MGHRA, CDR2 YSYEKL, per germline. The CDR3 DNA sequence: TGTGCCAGCAGCCCATGGACAGGGGCCTACGAGCAGTACTTC. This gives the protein CASSPWTGAYEQYF.

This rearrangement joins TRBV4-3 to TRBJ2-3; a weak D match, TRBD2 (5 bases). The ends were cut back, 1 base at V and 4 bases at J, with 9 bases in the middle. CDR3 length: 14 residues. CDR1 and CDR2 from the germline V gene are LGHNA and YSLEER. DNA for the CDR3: TGCGCCAGCAGCCAAGTCGGGGTCGCAGATACGCAGTATTTT. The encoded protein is CASSQVGVADTQYF.

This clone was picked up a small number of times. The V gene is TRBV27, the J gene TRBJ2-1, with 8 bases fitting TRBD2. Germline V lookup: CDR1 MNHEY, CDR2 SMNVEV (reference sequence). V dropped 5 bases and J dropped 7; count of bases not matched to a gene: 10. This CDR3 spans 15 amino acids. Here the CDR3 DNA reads TGTGCCAGCAGTCTCAGCGGGAGTAGTGGAAATGAGCAGTTCTTC. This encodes CASSLSGSSGNEQFF.

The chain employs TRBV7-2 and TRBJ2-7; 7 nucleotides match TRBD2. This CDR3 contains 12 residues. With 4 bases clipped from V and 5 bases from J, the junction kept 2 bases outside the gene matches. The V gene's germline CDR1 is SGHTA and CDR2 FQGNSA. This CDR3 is CASSYSGHEQYF. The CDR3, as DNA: TGTGCCAGCAGCTATAGCGGGCACGAGCAGTACTTC. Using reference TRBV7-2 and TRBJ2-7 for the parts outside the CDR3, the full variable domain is GAGVSQSPSNKVTEKGKDVELRCDPISGHTALYWYRQSLGQGLEFLIYFQGNSAPDKSGLPSDRFSAERTGGSVSTLTIQRTQQEDSAVYLCASSYSGHEQYFGPGTRLTVT.

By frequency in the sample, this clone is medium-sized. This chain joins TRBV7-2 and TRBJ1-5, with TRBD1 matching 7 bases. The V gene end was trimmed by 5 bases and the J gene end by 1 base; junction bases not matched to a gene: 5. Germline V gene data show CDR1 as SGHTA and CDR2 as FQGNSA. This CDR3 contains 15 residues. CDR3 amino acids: CASSPDRESNQPQHF. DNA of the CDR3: TGTGCCAGCAGCCCCGACAGGGAAAGCAATCAGCCCCAGCATTTT.

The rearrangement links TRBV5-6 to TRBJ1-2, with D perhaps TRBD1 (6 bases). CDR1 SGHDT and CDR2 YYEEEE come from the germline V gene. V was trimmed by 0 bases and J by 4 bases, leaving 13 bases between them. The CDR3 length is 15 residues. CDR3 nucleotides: TGTGCCAGCAGCTTGGTCTCAGGGGCCGGCTATGGCTACACCTTC. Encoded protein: CASSLVSGAGYGYTF. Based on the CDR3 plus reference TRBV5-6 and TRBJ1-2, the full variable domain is DAGVTQSPTHLIKTRGQQVTLRCSPKSGHDTVSWYQQALGQGPQFIFQYYEEEERQRGNFPDRFSGHQFPNYSSELNVNALLLGDSALYLCASSLVSGAGYGYTFGSGTRLTVV.

CDR3 in amino acids: CASSQDITQNIQYF. The CDR3 nucleotides read TGCGCCAGCAGCCAAGACATAACCCAAAACATTCAGTACTTC. The chain combines TRBV4-3 with TRBJ2-4; D uncertain. This CDR3 is 14 amino acids long. Germline V gene sequence: CDR1 LGHNA, CDR2 YSLEER. Trimming left V 0 bases short and J 5 bases short, with 8 bases between.

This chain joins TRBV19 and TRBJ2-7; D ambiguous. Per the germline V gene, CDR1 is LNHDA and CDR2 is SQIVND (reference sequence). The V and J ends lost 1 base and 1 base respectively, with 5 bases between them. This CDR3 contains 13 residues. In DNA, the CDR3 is TGTGCCAGTAGTATAGGCCCGTCCTACGAGCAGTACTTC. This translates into CASSIGPSYEQYF.

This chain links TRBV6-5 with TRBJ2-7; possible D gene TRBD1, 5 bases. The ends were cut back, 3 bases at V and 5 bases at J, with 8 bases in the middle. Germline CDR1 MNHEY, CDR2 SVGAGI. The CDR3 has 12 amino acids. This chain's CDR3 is CASSYSRDEQYF. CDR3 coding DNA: TGTGCCAGCAGTTATAGCAGGGACGAGCAGTACTTC.

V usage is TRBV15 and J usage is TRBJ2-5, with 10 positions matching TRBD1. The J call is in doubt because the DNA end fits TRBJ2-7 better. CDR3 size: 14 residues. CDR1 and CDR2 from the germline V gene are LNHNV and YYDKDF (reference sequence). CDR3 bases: TGTGCCACCAGTCCCGGGACAGGGGACTACGAGCAGTACTTC. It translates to CATSPGTGDYEQYF.

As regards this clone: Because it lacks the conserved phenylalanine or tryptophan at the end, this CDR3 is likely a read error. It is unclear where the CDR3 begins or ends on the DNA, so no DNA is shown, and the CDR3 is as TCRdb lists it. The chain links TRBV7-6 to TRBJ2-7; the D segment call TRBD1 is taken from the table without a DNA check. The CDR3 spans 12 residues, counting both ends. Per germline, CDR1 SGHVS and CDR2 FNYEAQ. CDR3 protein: CASSLLGQGECS.

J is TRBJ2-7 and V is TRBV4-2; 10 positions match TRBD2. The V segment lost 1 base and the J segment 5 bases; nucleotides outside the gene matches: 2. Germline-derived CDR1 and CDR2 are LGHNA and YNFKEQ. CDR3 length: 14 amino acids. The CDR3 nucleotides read TGTGCCAGCAGCCAAGGACTAGCGGGCGACGAGCAGTACTTC. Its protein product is CASSQGLAGDEQYF.

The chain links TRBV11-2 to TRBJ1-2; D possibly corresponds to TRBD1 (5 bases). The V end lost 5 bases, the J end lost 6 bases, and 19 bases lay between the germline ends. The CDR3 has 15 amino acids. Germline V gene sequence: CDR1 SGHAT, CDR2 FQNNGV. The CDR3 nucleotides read TGTGCCAGCAGCACGCCGCGAGGAGGGGAGGATGGCTACACCTTC. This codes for CASSTPRGGEDGYTF.